This TCR beta chain stems from a study of cytomegalovirus exposure and HLA in healthy donors. Study at large: From HLA-typed donors, an early data release held some 80 million unique TCRs. Study outcomes and limitations: Later on, a genetic analysis was performed. It linked a missense variant in DCLRE1C with V- and J-gene trimming of TCR beta.

Both 60 Vbeta primers and 13 Jbeta primers went into the PCR. Data came from immunoSEQ multiplex PCR; TCRdb stores just in-frame clones and leaves some out. The sample contains 180,000 or so clones, 82% of which appear only once. Germline V gene sequence: CDR1 MGHDK, CDR2 SYGVNS. V trimming: 5 bases; J trimming: 2 bases; junction bases outside the gene matches: 6. This CDR3 spans 15 amino acids. A word on this clone: Its antigen is unknown.

What was sequenced was PBMCs. The origin of this receptor is a middle-aged man in good health and CMV-seronegative. This chain uses TRBV25-1 with TRBJ2-3; 8 nucleotides align to TRBD2. Written as DNA, the CDR3 is TGTGCCAGCAGTCGGGTAGCGGGGAACACAGATACGCAGTATTTT. This codes for CASSRVAGNTDTQYF.